Given below is one T cell receptor (beta chain) in context. Germline lookup yields CDR1 DFQATT and CDR2 SNEGSKA (reference sequence). J lost 7 bases, V lost 0 bases, and 6 bases had no gene match. This CDR3 comprises 15 residues. Using a J-beta primer mix together with a sample-barcoded 5' primer, a second PCR was run for roughly 6 to 12 cycles. TCRdb reprocessed the 5' RACE reads via MiXCR and lists one record per CDR3 protein. The sample yields around 1.5 million distinct CDR3 sequences, around 55% seen once. This record comes from a study of blood T cells in healthy people across ages. The TCR sequence derives from a man between 18 and 29 years old in good health. The sequenced sample consisted of blood. The rearrangement links TRBV20-1 to TRBJ1-4, with 9 bases identical to TRBD1. DNA for the CDR3: TGCAGTGCTAGAGAAGTGGACAGGGGTGGTGAAAAACTGTTTTTT. Translated, it gives CSAREVDRGGEKLFF.